This T cell receptor beta chain is from a study of blood T cell repertoires in COVID-19. Original processing methods: Amplified reference gene primers provided the basis for estimating nucleated cell counts. Some clones are missing from TCRdb's copy, which holds only in-frame ones; the method was immunoSEQ multiplex PCR. D and trimming were read from the DNA, whereas the V and J calls and clone size are those reported in that table. Found here are 120,000 or so clones, roughly four fifths of them singletons; the top ten hold about a sixth. The Seattle site enrolled patients during active infection and followed them longitudinally. The CDR3 has 14 residues.

The specimen sequenced was peripheral blood. The receptor comes from a man aged 30 to 39 with COVID-19, enrolled during active disease. The chain uses TRBV12-2 and TRBJ2-7; the D call of TRBD1 is as the table states it, not checked on the DNA. TRBV12-2 is reported as a pseudogene. CDR3 sequence: CASRSGTDHYEQYF. The CDR3 bases are TGTGCAAGTCGCTCCGGGACAGATCACTACGAGCAGTACTTC.